This T cell receptor (beta chain) originates from a study of cytomegalovirus exposure and HLA in healthy donors. Regarding the study as a whole: In a later analysis, HLA-C alleles had the fewest associated TCRs, DRB1 alleles the most. Most CMV-associated TCR beta chains appeared HLA-restricted in a later analysis.

As concerns this clone: Its antigen is not identified.

With 60 Vbeta and 13 Jbeta primers, the PCR was carried out. Assay used: immunoSEQ multiplex PCR; TCRdb lists only in-frame clones, some missing. The profile covers some 90,000 clones, with 69% appearing a single time and 2.5% to 3% taken by the ten largest. The CDR3 has 17 residues. Germline V CDR1 and CDR2: MDHEN, SYDVKM. The germline V and J ends were trimmed by 3 bases and 2 bases, with 20 bases remaining between them. This TCR was recovered from a middle-aged man in good health and CMV-seronegative. The sample consisted of PBMCs. The chain has TRBV28 and TRBJ2-7, with a tentative D call TRBD2 (7 bases). CDR3 nucleotide sequence: TGTGCCAGCAGTTTTGTGGGGGGAGGGGGACACCCCTACGAGCAGTACTTC. Encoded protein: CASSFVGGGGHPYEQYF.